A selection of T cell receptor beta chains follows, all from one sample in a study of blood T cells in healthy people across ages. MiXCR, applied by TCRdb to the 5' RACE reads, yields one record per CDR3 protein. The table lists about 1.4 million distinct CDR3 sequences, around 59% of them singletons. Sequencing used blood. The receptors originated from a man between 18 and 35 years old in good health. CDR3s include the opening cysteine and the closing phenylalanine or tryptophan. A D gene is named only where the DNA matches it firmly. Rows give clone size only sometimes, using once, few, many, or a class for an expanded clone.

D: NA
size: NA
V: TRBV6-2/TRBV6-3
J: TRBJ2-7
DNA: TGTGCCAGCAGACCCCGGATAAACGACCGATACGAGCAGTACTTC
CDR3: CASRPRINDRYEQYF

D: TRBD2
size: NA
V: TRBV29-1
J: TRBJ2-3
DNA: TGCAGCGCTCCGACTAGCGGGGATACAGATACGCAGTATTTT
CDR3: CSAPTSGDTDTQYF

D: NA
size: NA
V: TRBV27
J: TRBJ1-1
DNA: TGTGCCAGCAGTTTAGGAGGGTTGCGGACTGAAGCTTTCTTT
CDR3: CASSLGGLRTEAFF

D: NA
size: NA
V: TRBV5-1
J: TRBJ2-7
DNA: TGCGCCAGCAGCGACCCACTTGGAAACGAGCAGTACTTC
CDR3: CASSDPLGNEQYF

D: NA
size: NA
V: TRBV5-5
J: TRBJ2-2
DNA: TGTGCCAGCAGCCATTGGGGGTTCGGGGGAGCCGGGGAGCTGTTTTTT
CDR3: CASSHWGFGGAGELFF

D: NA
size: NA
V: TRBV15
J: TRBJ2-7
DNA: TGTGCCACCAGCAGAGATCCGGGACACAGCTACGAGCAGTACTTC
CDR3: CATSRDPGHSYEQYF

D: NA
size: NA
V: TRBV20-1
J: TRBJ2-3
DNA: TGCAGTGCCAAACCAAATCGGCGGGGGCTAACAGATACGCAGTATTTT
CDR3: CSAKPNRRGLTDTQYF

D: TRBD2
size: NA
V: TRBV20-1
J: TRBJ2-1
DNA: TGCAGTGCTATAGGCTCTAGCGGGAGTAGTTACAATGAGCAGTTCTTC
CDR3: CSAIGSSGSSYNEQFF

D: TRBD2
size: many
V: TRBV2
J: TRBJ2-7
DNA: TGTGCCAGCACTAGCGGGTACGAGCAGTACTTC
CDR3: CASTSGYEQYF

D: TRBD2
size: NA
V: TRBV20-1
J: TRBJ2-3
DNA: TGCAGTGCTAACCCCTCTAGCGGGGGGGCCGTGTGGACAGATACGCAGTATTTT
CDR3: CSANPSSGGAVWTDTQYF

D: NA
size: NA
V: TRBV4-1
J: TRBJ1-2
DNA: TGCGCCAGCAGCCAAGAGGTATCGCCTTATGGCTACACCTTC
CDR3: CASSQEVSPYGYTF

D: NA
size: few
V: TRBV27
J: TRBJ2-3
DNA: TGTGCCAGCGCCCGACAGGCGGGTTCTCCAGATACGCAGTATTTT
CDR3: CASARQAGSPDTQYF

D: NA
size: NA
V: TRBV20-1
J: TRBJ2-7
DNA: TGCAGTGCCCGAACCCTAGCAGGAATAACCTACGAGCAGTACTTC
CDR3: CSARTLAGITYEQYF

D: TRBD2
size: NA
V: TRBV7-9
J: TRBJ2-1
DNA: TGTGCCAGCAGCTCCGACGTACCGGGACTATATTACAATGAGCAGTTCTTC
CDR3: CASSSDVPGLYYNEQFF

D: NA
size: once
V: TRBV29-1
J: TRBJ2-5
DNA: TGCAGCGTTGACGGGGGCCGTGGGCAGTACTTC
CDR3: CSVDGGRGQYF

D: TRBD1
size: NA
V: TRBV20-1
J: TRBJ2-1
DNA: TGCAGTGCTCCTCACCCTATACAGGGGACCAATCAGCAGTTCTTC
CDR3: CSAPHPIQGTNQQFF